This T cell receptor beta chain was profiled in a study of blood T cell repertoires in COVID-19. Turning to the study itself: The cDNA or gDNA used as material had been derived from T cells, B-cell-depleted T cells, or PBMCs.

In the source study's methods: For nucleated cells, counts were estimated from reference gene primer amplification. TCRdb's copy holds only in-frame clones and misses some; the assay was immunoSEQ multiplex PCR. For V, J and clone size, that table is used; D and trimming come from the DNA. The sample includes 150,000 to 200,000 clones, around 73% of them seen just once. The CDR3 totals 15 residues. V lost 4 bases to trimming and J lost 5 bases; unmatched junction nucleotides: 9. Cohorts were based on clinical histories the participants reported. The recovered donors of Cohort 3 showed two negative PCRs, clearance, or symptom resolution.

The chain has TRBV23-1 and TRBJ2-5, with 8 bases identical to TRBD2. TRBV23-1 is given ORF status, its function remaining uncertain. Source material: PBMCs or T cells enriched from blood (not recorded which). The receptor comes from a woman between 50 and 59 years old who had recovered from COVID-19. CDR3 sequence reads: CASSPNRGLAETQYF. CDR3 sequence (DNA): TGCGCCAGCAGTCCGAACCGCGGACTAGCTGAGACCCAGTACTTC.